This T cell receptor beta chain derives from a study of graft-versus-host responses after intestinal transplantation. Study summary: For around 3 years after anti-thymocyte globulin induction, all recipients took tacrolimus and steroids.

Produced via immunoSEQ multiplex PCR; TCRdb's table is partial and in-frame only. Here the sample spans about 15,000 clones, 74% being singletons. To release intraepithelial and lamina propria lymphocytes, the graft tissue was processed. The source was ileum tissue, collected 14 days after transplant. This sequence was found in a human patient who received an intestinal transplant, so some T cells may come from the graft donor.

The CDR3 is CASSFFSGRDHNEQFF. The CDR3, as DNA: TGTGCCAGCAGTTTCTTTAGCGGGAGAGATCACAATGAGCAGTTCTTC. This chain uses TRBV27 with TRBJ2-1; TRBD2 aligns across 9 bases. The length of the CDR3 is 16 residues. The V gene's germline CDR1 is MNHEY and CDR2 SMNVEV (reference sequence). J gave up 5 bases and V 3 bases, and 8 bases lay outside the gene matches.